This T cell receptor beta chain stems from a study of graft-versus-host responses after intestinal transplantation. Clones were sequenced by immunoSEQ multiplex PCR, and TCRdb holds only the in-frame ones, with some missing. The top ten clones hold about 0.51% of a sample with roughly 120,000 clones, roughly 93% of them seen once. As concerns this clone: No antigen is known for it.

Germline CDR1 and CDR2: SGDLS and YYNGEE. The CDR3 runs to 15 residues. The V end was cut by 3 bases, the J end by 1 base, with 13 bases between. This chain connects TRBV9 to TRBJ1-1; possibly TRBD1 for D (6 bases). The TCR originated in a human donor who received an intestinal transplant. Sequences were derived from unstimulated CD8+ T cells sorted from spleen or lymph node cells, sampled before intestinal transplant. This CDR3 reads CASSATGRKNTEAFF. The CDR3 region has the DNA TGTGCCAGCAGCGCAACAGGGAGAAAGAACACTGAAGCTTTCTTT.